The entry below describes one T cell receptor (beta chain). Its antigen is currently unknown. The data derive from a study of cytomegalovirus exposure and HLA in healthy donors. Broader study findings: Presence/absence analyses rested on an assumption that sequencing depth was roughly uniform across donors. Among CMV-associated TCR beta chains, most appeared HLA-restricted in a later analysis. Listed as cytomegalovirus-associated were 170 or so TCR beta chains.

This CDR3 has 14 residues. With 4 bases clipped from V and 3 bases from J, the junction kept 5 bases outside the gene matches. Germline CDR1 reads SEHNR; CDR2 reads FQNEAQ (reference sequence). The PCR used 60 Vbeta and 13 Jbeta primers. Clones were read by immunoSEQ multiplex PCR, and TCRdb kept only the in-frame ones, dropping some. This table holds almost 65,000 clones, 60% to 85% found once. The receptor comes from a male donor in good health and CMV-seropositive. V and J are TRBV7-9 and TRBJ2-7, with 8 bases matching TRBD1. The specimen was PBMCs. The CDR3 spells CASSSMTGDYEQYF. The CDR3 region has the DNA TGTGCCAGCAGCTCGATGACAGGGGACTACGAGCAGTACTTC.